This T cell receptor beta chain was observed in a study of identifying expanded T cells in peripheral blood. The table came from immunoSEQ multiplex PCR; TCRdb's copy has only in-frame clones and leaves some out. Of under 150,000 clones listed, approximately 80% were seen once; the top ten hold roughly 3.3%. This CDR3 contains 15 residues. Germline V gene sequence: CDR1 SGHRS, CDR2 YFSETQ. V dropped 0 bases and J dropped 6; count of bases not matched to a gene: 7. This sequence joins TRBV5-1 and TRBJ1-2; 8 nucleotides align to TRBD1. The sequenced sample was blood. The clonotype was recovered from a person aged 18 to 75 in good health. The CDR3 is CASSLAEDRVNGYTF. For the CDR3, the DNA is TGCGCCAGCAGCTTGGCTGAGGACAGGGTCAATGGCTACACCTTC.